The present T cell receptor beta chain was sequenced within a study of vaccination and CD4 T cells after COVID-19. Study-level information: Investigators stimulated cells with overlapping spike peptides drawn from SARS-CoV-2, HCoV-NL63, HCoV-OC43 and HCoV-229E.

Treatment noted: 10-day PBMC culture with coronavirus spike peptide pools or control peptides (ViraFEST assay). Cultured CD4+ T-cell DNA underwent Oncomine TCR Beta short-read sequencing. After culture, CD4+ T cells served as the source for genomic DNA extraction. Each CDR3 protein is one row after TCRdb ran MiXCR on the PCR reads. Seen here are roughly 9,900 distinct CDR3 sequences, roughly a third observed once, and the top ten hold roughly 9.2%. Comment on this clonotype: No antigen is known for it.

This TCR was sampled from a human donor who had recovered from COVID-19. The sequenced material came from CD4+ T cells from blood, cultured in vitro.

The CDR3, as DNA: TGTGCCAGCAGCAAGTTACAGGTGTCCTACGAGCAGTACTTC. It encodes CASSKLQVSYEQYF. The V gene is TRBV6-1, the J gene TRBJ2-7; possibly TRBD1 for D (5 bases). Germline values: CDR1 MNHNS, CDR2 SASEGT. Trimming shortened V by 6 bases and J by 1 base, and 13 bases separated the two germline ends. The CDR3 consists of 14 residues.